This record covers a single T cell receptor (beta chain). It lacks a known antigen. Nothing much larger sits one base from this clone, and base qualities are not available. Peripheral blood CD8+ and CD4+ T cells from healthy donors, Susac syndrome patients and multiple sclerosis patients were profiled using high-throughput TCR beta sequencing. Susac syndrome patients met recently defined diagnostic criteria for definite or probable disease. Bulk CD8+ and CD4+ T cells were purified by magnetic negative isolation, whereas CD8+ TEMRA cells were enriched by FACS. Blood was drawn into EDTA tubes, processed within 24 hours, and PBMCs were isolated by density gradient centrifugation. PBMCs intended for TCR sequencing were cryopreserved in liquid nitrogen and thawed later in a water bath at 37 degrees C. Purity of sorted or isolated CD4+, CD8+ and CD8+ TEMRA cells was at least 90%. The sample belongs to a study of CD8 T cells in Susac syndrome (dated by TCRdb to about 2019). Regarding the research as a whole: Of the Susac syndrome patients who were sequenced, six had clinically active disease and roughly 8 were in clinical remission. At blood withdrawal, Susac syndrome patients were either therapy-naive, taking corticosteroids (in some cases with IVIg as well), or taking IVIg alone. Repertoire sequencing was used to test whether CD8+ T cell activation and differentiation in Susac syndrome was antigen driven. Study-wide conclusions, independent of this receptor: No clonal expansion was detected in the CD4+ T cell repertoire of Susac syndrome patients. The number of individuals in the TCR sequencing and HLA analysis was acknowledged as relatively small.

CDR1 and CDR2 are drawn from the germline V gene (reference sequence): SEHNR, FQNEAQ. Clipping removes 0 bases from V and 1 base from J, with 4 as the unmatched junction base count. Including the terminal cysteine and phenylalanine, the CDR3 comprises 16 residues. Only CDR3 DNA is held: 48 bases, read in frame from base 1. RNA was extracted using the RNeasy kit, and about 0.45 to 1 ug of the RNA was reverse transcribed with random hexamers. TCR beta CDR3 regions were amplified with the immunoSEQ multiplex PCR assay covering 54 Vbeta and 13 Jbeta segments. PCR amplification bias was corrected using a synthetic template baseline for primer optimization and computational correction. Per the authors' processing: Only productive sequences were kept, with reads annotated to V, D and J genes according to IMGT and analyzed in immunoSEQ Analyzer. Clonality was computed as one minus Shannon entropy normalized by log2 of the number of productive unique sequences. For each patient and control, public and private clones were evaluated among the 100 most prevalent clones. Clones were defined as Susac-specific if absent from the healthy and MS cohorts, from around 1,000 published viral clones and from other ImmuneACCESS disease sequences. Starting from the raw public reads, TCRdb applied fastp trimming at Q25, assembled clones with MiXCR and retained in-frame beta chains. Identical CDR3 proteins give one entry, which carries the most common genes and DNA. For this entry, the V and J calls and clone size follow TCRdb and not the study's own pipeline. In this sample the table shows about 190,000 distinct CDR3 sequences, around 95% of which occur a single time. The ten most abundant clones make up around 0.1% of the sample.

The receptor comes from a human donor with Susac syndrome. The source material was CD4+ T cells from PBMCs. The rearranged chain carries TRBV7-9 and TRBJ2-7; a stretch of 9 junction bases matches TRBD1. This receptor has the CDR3 CASSLAGTGRSYEQYF. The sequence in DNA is TGTGCCAGCAGCTTAGCAGGGACAGGGAGGTCCTACGAGCAGTACTTC.